This T cell receptor (beta chain) was retrieved from a study of CD8 T cells in Susac syndrome. With random hexamers, reverse transcription was performed on about 0.5 to 1 ug of RNA. Via MiXCR, TCRdb re-called the immunoSEQ multiplex PCR reads, giving one row per CDR3 protein. The sample lists more than 200,000 distinct CDR3 sequences; around 93% were seen once. V was clipped by 0 bases and J by 0 bases, with 14 bases between them. The germline V gene has CDR1 SGDLS and CDR2 YYNGEE. The CDR3 has 17 residues. Isolation of CD8+ and CD4+ T cells was performed negatively, whereas enrichment of TEMRA cells was done by FACS.

This sequence joins TRBV9 and TRBJ2-3; tentatively, D is TRBD2 (5 bases). The receptor comes from a human donor with multiple sclerosis. The sequencing input was CD4+ T cells from PBMCs. The CDR3 coding sequence is TGTGCCAGCAGCGTAGCCCCCTCCGGGGTCAGCACAGATACGCAGTATTTT. It yields the protein CASSVAPSGVSTDTQYF.